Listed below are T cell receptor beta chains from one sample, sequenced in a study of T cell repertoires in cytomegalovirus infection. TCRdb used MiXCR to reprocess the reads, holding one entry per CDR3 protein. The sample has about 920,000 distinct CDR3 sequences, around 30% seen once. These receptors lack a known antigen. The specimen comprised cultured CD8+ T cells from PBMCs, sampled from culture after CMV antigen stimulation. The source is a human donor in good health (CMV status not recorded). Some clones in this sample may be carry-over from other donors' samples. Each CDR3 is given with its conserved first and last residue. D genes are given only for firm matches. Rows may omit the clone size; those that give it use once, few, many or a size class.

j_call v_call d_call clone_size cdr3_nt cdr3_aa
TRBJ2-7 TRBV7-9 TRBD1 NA TGTGCCAGCAGCTTATCTCCTTACCGGGACAGCGCCTACGAGCAGTACTTC CASSLSPYRDSAYEQYF
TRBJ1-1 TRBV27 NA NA TGTGCCAGCGCCCACCCCCTCCATTCTGAAGCTTTCTTT CASAHPLHSEAFF
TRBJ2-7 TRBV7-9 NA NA TGTGCCAGCAGCTCGGACGCTACAGAGTACGAGCAGTACTTC CASSSDATEYEQYF
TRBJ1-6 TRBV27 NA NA TGTGCCAGCAGTTTATCCGTCCTCAGTAATTCACCCCTCCACTTT CASSLSVLSNSPLHF
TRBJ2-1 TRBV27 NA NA TGTGCCAGCAGGACGCGTGAAGGGCTTCCCGGGGGCATAGGTGAGCAGTTCTTC CASRTREGLPGGIGEQFF
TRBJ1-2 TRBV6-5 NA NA TGTGCCAGCAGTTATGTTGCGGGGAAATATGGCTACACCTTC CASSYVAGKYGYTF
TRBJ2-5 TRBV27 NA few TGTGCCAGCACCCCAGAGGCAGGGGGGGTAGAGACCCAGTACTTC CASTPEAGGVETQYF
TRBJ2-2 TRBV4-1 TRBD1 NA TGCGCCAGCAGCCCCCGGACAGGGTGGAGCGCCGGGGAGCTGTTTTTT CASSPRTGWSAGELFF
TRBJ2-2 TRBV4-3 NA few TGCGCCAGCAGCCAATCCACGGGTTCGAACACCGGGGAGCTGTTTTTT CASSQSTGSNTGELFF
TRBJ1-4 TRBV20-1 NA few TGCAGTGCTAGAGAAGGGGTCATCAATGAAAAACTGTTTTTT CSAREGVINEKLFF
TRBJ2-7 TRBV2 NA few TGTGCCAGCAGTGAAGATCAGGGCCCTTTCTACGAGCAGTACTTC CASSEDQGPFYEQYF
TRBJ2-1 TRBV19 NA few TGTGCCAGTAGTATAGACCCAGGTTCGGGAGAGCAGTTCTTC CASSIDPGSGEQFF
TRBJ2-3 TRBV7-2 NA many TGTGCCAGCAGCTTAGTATCCGGGAGCACAGATACGCAGTATTTT CASSLVSGSTDTQYF
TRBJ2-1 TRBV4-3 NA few TGCGCCAGCAGCCTGGTGGCGGGGACTGAGCAGTTCTTC CASSLVAGTEQFF
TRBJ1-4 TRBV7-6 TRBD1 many TGTGCCAGCAGCCTGCACCCCGGGACAGGGGGTCCCCTGGGGTTAAATGAAAAACTGTTTTTT CASSLHPGTGGPLGLNEKLFF
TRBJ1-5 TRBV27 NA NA TGTGCCAGCAGTTTCATTTTTGGCAATCAGCCCCAGCATTTT CASSFIFGNQPQHF
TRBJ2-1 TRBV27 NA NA TGTGCCAGCAGTTTGGCTCGTACAGGGAATGAGCAGTTCTTC CASSLARTGNEQFF
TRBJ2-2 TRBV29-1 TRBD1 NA TGCAGCGTTGAAGGGCAGGGGGCTGGGACCGGGGAGCTGTTTTTT CSVEGQGAGTGELFF
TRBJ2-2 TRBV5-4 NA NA TGTGCCAGCAGGAAGGAGTCAGCAAACACCGGGGAGCTGTTTTTT CASRKESANTGELFF
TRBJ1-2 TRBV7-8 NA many TGTGCCAGCAGCTTGAAGGTGTCTGGGGGTGTTCGCTATGGCTACACCTTC CASSLKVSGGVRYGYTF
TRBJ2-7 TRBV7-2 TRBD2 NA TGTGCCAGCAGCTTCCCCAGCGGGGGGGCCGACGAGCAGTACTTC CASSFPSGGADEQYF
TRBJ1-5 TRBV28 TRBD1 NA TGTGCCAGCAGCGAACAGGGGGCAGGTCAGCCCCAGCATTTT CASSEQGAGQPQHF
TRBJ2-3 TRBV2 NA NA TGTGCCAGCAGAGTACAGGGATCAGATACGCAGTATTTT CASRVQGSDTQYF
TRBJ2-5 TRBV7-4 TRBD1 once TGTGCCAGCAGCCCTCGACAGGGGCAGGTGACCCAGTACTTC CASSPRQGQVTQYF
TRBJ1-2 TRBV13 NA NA TGTGCCAGCAGCCCCGATGGGGGCGACTATGGCTACACCTTC CASSPDGGDYGYTF
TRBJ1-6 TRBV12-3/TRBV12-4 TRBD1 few TGTGCCAGCAGTACGCCCGGGACAGGGGATTCACCCCTCCACTTT CASSTPGTGDSPLHF
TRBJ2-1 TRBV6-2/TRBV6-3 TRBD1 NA TGTGCCAGCAGTTACAGGTCCGGGACAGGGTACATTGAGCAGTTCTTC CASSYRSGTGYIEQFF
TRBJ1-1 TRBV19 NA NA TGTGCCACCCGCAGGGGCGACACTGAAGCTTTCTTT CATRRGDTEAFF
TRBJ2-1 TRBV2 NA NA TGTGCCAGCAGTGAACAGTACAATGAGCAGTTCTTC CASSEQYNEQFF
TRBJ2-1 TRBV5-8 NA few TGTGCCAGCAGCTTGGCCCTTCCCTACAATGAGCAGTTCTTC CASSLALPYNEQFF
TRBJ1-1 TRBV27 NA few TGTGCCAGCAGTTATCGGCCCTGGAACACTGAAGCTTTCTTT CASSYRPWNTEAFF
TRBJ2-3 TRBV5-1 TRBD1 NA TGCGCCAGCAGCTTGGAACAGGGGGCAGATACGCAGTATTTT CASSLEQGADTQYF
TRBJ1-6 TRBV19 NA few TGTGCCAGTAGTATTACAGGGAATTCACCCCTCCACTTT CASSITGNSPLHF
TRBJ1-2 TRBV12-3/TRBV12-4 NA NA TGTGCCAGCACCCAAGACGAAGATGGCTACACCTTC CASTQDEDGYTF
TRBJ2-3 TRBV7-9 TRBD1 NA TGTGCCAGCAGCCCCCGGACAGGAATGACTAGCACAGATACGCAGTATTTT CASSPRTGMTSTDTQYF
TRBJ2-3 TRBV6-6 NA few TGTGCCAGCAGTTACGTTCTAGCCCCGGATAAAGATACGCAGTATTTT CASSYVLAPDKDTQYF
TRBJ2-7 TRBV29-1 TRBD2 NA TGCAGCGTTGGATGGGGGGGGGACTACGAGCAGTACTTC CSVGWGGDYEQYF
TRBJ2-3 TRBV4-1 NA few TGCGCCAGCAGCCAAGAGGGTGGGGGGGCCGATGCAGATACGCAGTATTTT CASSQEGGGADADTQYF
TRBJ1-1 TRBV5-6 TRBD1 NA TGTGCCAGCAGCAGTGGGACAGGTTTTGAAGCTTTCTTT CASSSGTGFEAFF
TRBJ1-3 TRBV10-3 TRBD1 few TGTGCCATCACCCTATGGACAGGAGGCATCCGGCCTGGAAACACCATATATTTT CAITLWTGGIRPGNTIYF
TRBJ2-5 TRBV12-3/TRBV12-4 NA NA TGTGCCAGCAGTGGGGACTTAACAGGGGATTACAAGACCCAGTACTTC CASSGDLTGDYKTQYF
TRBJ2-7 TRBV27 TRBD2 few TGTGCCAGCAGTTTGACCGGGACTAGCGGGGGCTACGAGCAGTACTTC CASSLTGTSGGYEQYF
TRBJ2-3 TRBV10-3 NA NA TGTGCCATCAGTGACGGCCTCCATGATCAAGATACGCAGTATTTT CAISDGLHDQDTQYF
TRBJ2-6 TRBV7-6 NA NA TGTGCCAGCAGACACGAGGCAGCTGGGGCCAACGTCCTGACTTTC CASRHEAAGANVLTF
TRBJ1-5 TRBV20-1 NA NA TGCAGTGCTAGCCTTCACAGCTCTAATCAGCCCCAGCATTTT CSASLHSSNQPQHF
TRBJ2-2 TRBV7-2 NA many TGTGCCAGCAGCTTAGGGGTCGGGGAGCTGTTTTTT CASSLGVGELFF
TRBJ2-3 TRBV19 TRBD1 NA TGTGCCAGTAGTATAGCCGGACAGGGGGGAGATACGCAGTATTTT CASSIAGQGGDTQYF
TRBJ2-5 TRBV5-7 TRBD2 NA TGTGCCAGCAGCCGGGGACTAAAAGAGACCCAGTACTTC CASSRGLKETQYF
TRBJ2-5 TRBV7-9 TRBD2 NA TGTGCCAGCAGCGCCGTGGCTAGCGGGGGACCCCGAGCGGCCCAGTACTTC CASSAVASGGPRAAQYF
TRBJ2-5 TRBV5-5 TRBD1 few TGTGCCAGCAGGTTTACAGGGGGCGGATATGTCCAAGAGACCCAGTACTTC CASRFTGGGYVQETQYF
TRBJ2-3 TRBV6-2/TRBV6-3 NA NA TGTGCCAGCAGTTACAACATAGGGACACTCAGCACAGATACGCAGTATTTT CASSYNIGTLSTDTQYF
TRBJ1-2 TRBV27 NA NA TGTGCCAGCAGCTCTACTGGGGGCTTGGACTATGGCTACACCTTC CASSSTGGLDYGYTF